A selection of T cell receptor beta chains follows, all from one sample in a study of CD8 T cells in ankylosing spondylitis. A single record per CDR3 protein comes from TCRdb applying MiXCR to the 5' RACE reads. The data contain about 25,000 distinct CDR3 sequences, roughly 2.4% of them singletons. Input material: blood, either unsorted or a sorted T cell fraction (not recorded which). The receptors stem from a female donor with ankylosing spondylitis or in good health (not recorded which). CDR3s include the opening cysteine and the closing phenylalanine or tryptophan.

CDR3aa | j_gene | v_gene
CASSLLTTSPPETQYF | TRBJ2-5 | TRBV9
CASSPTQGGEKLFF | TRBJ1-4 | TRBV9
CASSATGQNNQPQHF | TRBJ1-5 | TRBV9
CASSVRPMDQETQYF | TRBJ2-5 | TRBV9
CASTERTENTGELFF | TRBJ2-2 | TRBV9
CASSVLAGSTDTQYF | TRBJ2-3 | TRBV9
CASSDLRGTDTQYF | TRBJ2-3 | TRBV9
CASSPNPVEETQYF | TRBJ2-5 | TRBV9
CASSVRQGATDTQYF | TRBJ2-3 | TRBV9
CASSGRQGLDTEAFF | TRBJ1-1 | TRBV9
CASSASAQGSYEQYF | TRBJ2-7 | TRBV9
CASSVLGTYQETQYF | TRBJ2-5 | TRBV9
CASSVAASFSYNEQFF | TRBJ2-1 | TRBV9
CASSVDPLSTDTQYF | TRBJ2-3 | TRBV9
CASSAGQSGNTIYF | TRBJ1-3 | TRBV9
CASSVGGEMGYEQYF | TRBJ2-7 | TRBV9
CASSPGTRNEKLFF | TRBJ1-4 | TRBV9
CASSVSGGTNEQFF | TRBJ2-1 | TRBV9
CASSPVGANVLTF | TRBJ2-6 | TRBV9
CASSVGLASSEQFF | TRBJ2-1 | TRBV9
CASSPIPSTDTQYF | TRBJ2-3 | TRBV9
CASSALTDTQYF | TRBJ2-3 | TRBV9
CASSKGLAVSSYNEQFF | TRBJ2-1 | TRBV9
CASSEHPGPSYEQYF | TRBJ2-7 | TRBV9
CASSVGSYGYTF | TRBJ1-2 | TRBV9
CASSTSPGWGDTQYF | TRBJ2-3 | TRBV9
CASSVGPGGNTEAFF | TRBJ1-1 | TRBV9
CASLRNNEQFF | TRBJ2-1 | TRBV9